These 21 T cell receptor beta chains came from one sample sequenced in a study of T cell repertoires and HLA-DP antigens. The assay was immunoSEQ multiplex PCR, and TCRdb's table has in-frame clones only and misses some. The repertoire has around 100,000 clones, 85% to 95% of them found once; the top ten carry more than 0.25%. No antigen is known for these receptors. What was sequenced was CD4+ T cells from PBMCs. The receptor source for this set is a woman under 30 in good health and CMV-seronegative.

The V gene is TRBV11-2, the J gene TRBJ2-7, with D unresolved. Deletions cut 5 bases from V and 2 bases from J, with 19 bases between. Germline loops: CDR1 SGHAT, CDR2 FQNNGV. CDR3 size: 16 residues. The CDR3 DNA reads as TGTGCCAGCAGCCCTCCTTGGCCCGGCAGGACCTACGAGCAGTACGTC. It translates to CASSPPWPGRTYEQYV.

The CDR3 nucleotides are TGCGCCAGCAGCTTGGACTGGTCCTACAATGAGCAGTTCTTC. This codes for CASSLDWSYNEQFF. This chain uses TRBV5-1 with TRBJ2-1, with unresolved D. Looked up from germline, CDR1 is SGHRS and CDR2 is YFSETQ. This CDR3 has 14 amino acids. V was pared by 0 bases and J by 1 base, with 5 bases between.

This chain connects TRBV5-4 to TRBJ1-5; D unresolved. This CDR3 contains 15 residues. Germline assignment: CDR1 SGHNT and CDR2 YYREEE (reference sequence). The ends were cut back, 5 bases at V and 0 bases at J, with 12 bases in the middle. The CDR3 here is CASSVNGYSNQPQHF. The CDR3 nucleotides read TGTGCCAGCAGTGTCAACGGATATAGCAATCAGCCCCAGCATTTT.

CDR3 loop: CASRYGSNNEQFF. The CDR3 region has the DNA TGCGCCAGCAGATACGGGAGTAACAATGAGCAGTTCTTC. The chain combines TRBV5-1 with TRBJ2-1, with TRBD2 as a possible D gene (6 bases). This CDR3 contains 13 residues. V lost 5 bases and J 5 bases, leaving 11 bases between the germline ends. The germline gives CDR1 SGHRS, CDR2 YFSETQ.

The gene calls are TRBV7-8 and TRBJ1-1; a possible D gene is TRBD1 (5 bases). V was cut by 5 bases and J by 6 bases, with 16 bases left in between. CDR1 is SGHVS, CDR2 FQNEAQ, per germline. There are 14 residues in the CDR3. CDR3 bases: TGTGCCAGCAGCACAACGGAGGGGCGGCCTGAAGCTTTCTTT. Translating it yields CASSTTEGRPEAFF.

This clone has just one count. V gene TRBV19 combines with J gene TRBJ2-2, with D tentatively TRBD1 (6 bases). CDR1 LNHDA and CDR2 SQIVND come from the germline V gene (reference sequence). The CDR3 sequence is 13 residues long. Trimming took 6 bases from V and 1 from J, leaving 6 bases between them. The CDR3, as DNA: TGTGCCAGTAGGGACAGGAACACCGGGGAGCTGTTTTTT. Its translation is CASRDRNTGELFF.

The J gene is TRBJ2-1, the V gene TRBV4-1; 9 nucleotides agree with TRBD2. V lost 4 bases to trimming and J lost 8 bases; unmatched junction nucleotides: 12. The CDR3 covers 16 residues. Germline CDR1 reads MGHRA; CDR2 reads YSYEKL. Here the CDR3 reads CASSRQTSGWSDEQFF. The CDR3 DNA reads as TGCGCCAGCAGCCGCCAAACTAGCGGGTGGTCGGATGAGCAGTTCTTC.

The chain uses TRBV18 and TRBJ2-5; 9 positions agree with TRBD2. The CDR3 loop spans 14 amino acids. Germline CDR1 is KGHSH and CDR2 is LQKENI. Trimming cost V 6 bases and J 1 base; bases outside gene matches: 3. CDR3 DNA sequence: TGTGCCAGCTCGCTGACTAGCGGCCAAGAGACCCAGTACTTC. Translating it yields CASSLTSGQETQYF.

J is TRBJ2-3 and V is TRBV10-1; no definite D call. V was clipped by 3 bases and J by 0 bases, with 7 bases between them. Germline V gene lookup returns CDR1 WNHNN and CDR2 SYGVQD (reference sequence). The CDR3 is 14 residues long. In DNA form, the CDR3 reads TGCGCCAGCAGTGATGGTCTGAGCACAGATACGCAGTATTTT. It translates to CASSDGLSTDTQYF.

The chain carries TRBV5-1 and TRBJ2-1; possibly TRBD2 for D (5 bases). CDR1 and CDR2 from the germline V gene are SGHRS and YFSETQ. The CDR3 length is 14 residues. Trimming cost V 6 bases and J 0 bases, with 10 bases left between them. CDR3 sequence (DNA): TGCGCCAGCAAGAGGGAAGTCTCCTACAATGAGCAGTTCTTC. Its protein product is CASKREVSYNEQFF.

V and J are TRBV29-1 and TRBJ2-2, with 10 bases that match TRBD2. The CDR3 length is 14 residues. V trimming: 6 bases; J trimming: 6 bases; junction bases outside the gene matches: 7. The germline CDR1 and CDR2 sequences are SQVTM and ANQGSEA. CDR3: CSVAASGSPGELFF. CDR3 DNA: TGCAGCGTGGCGGCTAGCGGGAGTCCCGGGGAGCTGTTTTTT.

This sequence joins TRBV5-4 and TRBJ2-3; possible D gene TRBD2, 5 bases. This CDR3 spans 13 amino acids. The germline V gene has CDR1 SGHNT and CDR2 YYREEE (reference sequence). The V end was cut by 0 bases, the J end by 6 bases, with 8 bases between. As DNA, the CDR3 is TGTGCCAGCAGCTTGGGAGGGTACGATACGCAGTATTTT. It yields the protein CASSLGGYDTQYF.

The chain carries TRBV7-2 and TRBJ2-1, with a possible D match to TRBD2 (7 bases). There are 16 residues in the CDR3. Germline assignment: CDR1 SGHTA and CDR2 FQGNSA. V was clipped by 2 bases and J by 7 bases, with 18 bases between them. The CDR3 DNA is TGTGCCAGCAGCTTAAGTGGAGTGGGGGGGCTGAATGAGCAGTTCTTC. This codes for CASSLSGVGGLNEQFF. The whole variable domain, filled in from reference TRBV7-2 and TRBJ2-1, reads GAGVSQSPSNKVTEKGKDVELRCDPISGHTALYWYRQSLGQGLEFLIYFQGNSAPDKSGLPSDRFSAERTGGSVSTLTIQRTQQEDSAVYLCASSLSGVGGLNEQFFGPGTRLTVL.

The rearrangement links TRBV30 to TRBJ1-1; the D is unclear. Trimming stripped 3 bases from V and 4 bases from J, with 12 bases between. The V gene's germline CDR1 is GTSNPN and CDR2 SVGIG (reference sequence). CDR3 size: 13 residues. For the CDR3, the DNA is TGTGCCTGGAGCGGGCGCCAGACCACTGAAGCTTTCTTT. Translated: CAWSGRQTTEAFF. The full variable domain, its missing parts supplied by reference TRBV30 and TRBJ1-1, is SQTIHQWPATLVQPVGSPLSLECTVEGTSNPNLYWYRQAAGRGLQLLFYSVGIGQISSEVPQNLSASRPQDRQFILSSKKLLLSDSGFYLCAWSGRQTTEAFFGQGTRLTVV.

J is TRBJ1-2 and V is TRBV28; D call uncertain. The germline V gene has CDR1 MDHEN and CDR2 SYDVKM. CDR3 length: 12 residues. V was cut by 4 bases and J by 5 bases, with 8 bases left in between. The CDR3 reads CASSSTAYGYTF. CDR3 bases: TGTGCCAGCAGTTCAACAGCGTATGGCTACACCTTC.

J is TRBJ1-2 and V is TRBV25-1, with TRBD1 as a possible D gene (6 bases). The length of the CDR3 is 16 residues. CDR1 is MGHDK and CDR2 is SYGVNS in the germline V gene. The V end lost 1 base, the J end lost 1 base, and 13 bases lay between the germline ends. As DNA, the CDR3 is TGTGCCAGCAGTGAATCGTTGGGGGCTAATAACTATGGCTACACCTTC. Translation: CASSESLGANNYGYTF.

V and J are TRBV28 and TRBJ2-1; 14 positions match TRBD2. The trim removed 4 bases at V and 0 bases at J, leaving 11 bases unmatched. CDR3 length: 20 residues. Germline CDR1 reads MDHEN; CDR2 reads SYDVKM. In DNA, the CDR3 is TGTGCCAGCAGTTCCCCAGGACTAGCGGGAGGCCCGAGCTCCTACAATGAGCAGTTCTTC. Amino acids: CASSSPGLAGGPSSYNEQFF. The variable domain in full, with the rest retrieved from reference TRBV28 and TRBJ2-1, is DVKVTQSSRYLVKRTGEKVFLECVQDMDHENMFWYRQDPGLGLRLIYFSYDVKMKEKGDIPEGYSVSREKKERFSLILESASTNQTSMYLCASSSPGLAGGPSSYNEQFFGPGTRLTVL.

V usage is TRBV28 and J usage is TRBJ1-1; perhaps TRBD1 as D (5 bases). Deletions cut 7 bases from V and 1 base from J, with 7 bases between. The CDR3 extends over 12 amino acids. Looked up from germline, CDR1 is MDHEN and CDR2 is SYDVKM. DNA of the CDR3: TGTGCCAGCAAGGACACGAACACTGAAGCTTTCTTT. It is translated as CASKDTNTEAFF. Based on the CDR3 plus reference TRBV28 and TRBJ1-1, the full variable domain is DVKVTQSSRYLVKRTGEKVFLECVQDMDHENMFWYRQDPGLGLRLIYFSYDVKMKEKGDIPEGYSVSREKKERFSLILESASTNQTSMYLCASKDTNTEAFFGQGTRLTVV.

DNA of the CDR3: TGTGCCAGCAGTTGGGACGGATCTAGCACAGATACGCAGTATTTT. This gives the protein CASSWDGSSTDTQYF. The chain links TRBV6-6 to TRBJ2-3; D is perhaps TRBD1 or TRBD2 (5 bases each). V lost 4 bases and J 0 bases, leaving 11 bases between the germline ends. The CDR3 consists of 15 residues. Germline CDR1 and CDR2: MNHNY and SVGAGI (reference sequence).

The V gene is TRBV5-1, the J gene TRBJ2-7, with D maybe TRBD2 (6 bases). The CDR3 is 17 amino acids. The germline V gene encodes CDR1 SGHRS and CDR2 YFSETQ. Trimming stripped 7 bases from V and 2 bases from J, with 25 bases between. The CDR3 protein is CASRFFGGLQGPYEQYF. CDR3 sequence (DNA): TGCGCCAGCCGTTTTTTCGGAGGGCTCCAAGGTCCCTACGAGCAGTACTTC.

This chain uses TRBV7-9 with TRBJ2-1; TRBD1 might be the D (5 bases). Per the germline V gene, CDR1 is SEHNR and CDR2 is FQNEAQ (reference sequence). The CDR3 sequence is 16 residues long. V dropped 3 bases and J dropped 2 bases, with 14 bases sitting between them. In DNA, the CDR3 is TGTGCCAGCAGCTTTGGATCGCCAGGGCCCTACAATGAGCAGTTCTTC. It specifies CASSFGSPGPYNEQFF.